This entry features one T cell receptor beta chain sequence. Its target antigen remains unknown. Nothing much larger sits one base from this clone, and base qualities are not available. To sequence the TCRbeta CDR3 region, genomic DNA was isolated from the sorted cells. TCRbeta CDR3 regions were sequenced using the immunoSEQ Assay. TCRdb's version of the immuneACCESS table is confined to in-frame rearrangements and falls short of the full clone set. An unresolved V gene accounts for under half of the shortfall where checked; the remainder is of unknown origin. The sample table shows about 76,000 clones, and 85% are seen once. The top ten constitute about 3% of the sample. The trial excluded patients who had a history of autoimmune disease or who were on systemic immunosuppression. Peripheral blood for TCR sequencing was collected from all dose cohorts at baseline, on cycle 4 day 1, and on cycle 7 day 1. The samples were taken from a phase I, first-in-human, multicenter, open-label dose-escalation trial of ivuxolimab. The trial enrolled adults with locally advanced or metastatic head and neck squamous cell, hepatocellular, melanoma or renal cell carcinoma. Before TCR sequencing, CD4+ and CD8+ T cells were separately sorted from peripheral blood.

Its CDR3 holds 17 amino acids, cysteine through phenylalanine. The entry retains the CDR3 DNA only, 51 bases that are in frame from base 1. The CDR1 and CDR2 encoded by the germline V gene are KGHSH and LQKENI. V gives up 3 bases and J gives up 5 bases, and the segment between their germline ends measures 22 bases. The data are from a study of OX40 agonist ivuxolimab in advanced cancers. About the investigation overall: The costimulatory receptor OX40 (CD134) was targeted by ivuxolimab, a fully human IgG2 agonistic monoclonal antibody. Intravenous ivuxolimab was administered to patients every 2 weeks at six dose levels: 0.01, 0.1, 0.3, 1.5, 3 and 10 mg/kg. Of the approximately 54 patients in dose escalation, some 20 had hepatocellular carcinoma, about 15 had melanoma, 9 had renal cell carcinoma and 9 had head and neck cancer. The dose-escalation cohort was almost 85% male with a mean age of about 60 years, ranging from about 23 to 85. Prior anti-PD-1, anti-PD-L1 or anti-CTLA-4 therapy was permitted, and approximately 40% of dose-escalation patients had received checkpoint inhibitors. Partial responses occurred in three dose-escalation patients, of whom one had hepatocellular carcinoma and two had cutaneous melanoma. Peripheral TCRbeta sequencing was intended to test whether TCR sequence diversity was altered and clonal T-cell expansion was caused by ivuxolimab. The paper reports the monotherapy dose-escalation portion (N ≈ 50 patients) of the phase I ivuxolimab trial. Broader findings and caveats from the paper: Partial responders in the 0.1-3.0 mg/kg groups had among the lowest normalized peripheral clonal expansion, especially among CD8+ T cells. At doses of 0.1 to 3.0 mg/kg, clonal expansion of both CD4+ and CD8+ blood T cells was observed from baseline to week 6. After ivuxolimab, CD8+ T cells had more expanded clones than CD4+ T cells on average. The antigen specificity of the clonally expanded peripheral T cells was not determined. Low levels of normalized T-cell clonal expansion were also seen in some nonresponding patients.

Sample: CD4+ or CD8+ T cells sorted from blood, taken in a trial of the OX40 agonist ivuxolimab. The sequence derives from an adult with an advanced solid tumor such as melanoma, head and neck, liver or kidney cancer. Recombination joined TRBV18 with TRBJ1-1; a tentative D call is TRBD1 (5 bases match). CDR3 reads: CASSPHRMGELRTEAFF. The sequenced DNA: TGTGCCAGCTCACCTCATCGGATGGGGGAATTAAGGACTGAAGCTTTCTTT.